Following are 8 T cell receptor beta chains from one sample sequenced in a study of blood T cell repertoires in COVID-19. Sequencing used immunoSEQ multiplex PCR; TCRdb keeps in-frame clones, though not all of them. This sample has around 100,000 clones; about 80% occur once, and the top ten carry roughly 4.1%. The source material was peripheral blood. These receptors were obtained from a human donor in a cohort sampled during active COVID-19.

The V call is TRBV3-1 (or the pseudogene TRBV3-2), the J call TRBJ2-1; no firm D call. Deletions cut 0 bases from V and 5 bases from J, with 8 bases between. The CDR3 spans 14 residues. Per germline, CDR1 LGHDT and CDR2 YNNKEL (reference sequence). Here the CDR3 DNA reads TGTGCCAGCAGCCAAGACGGGTATAACAATGAGCAGTTCTTC. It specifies CASSQDGYNNEQFF.

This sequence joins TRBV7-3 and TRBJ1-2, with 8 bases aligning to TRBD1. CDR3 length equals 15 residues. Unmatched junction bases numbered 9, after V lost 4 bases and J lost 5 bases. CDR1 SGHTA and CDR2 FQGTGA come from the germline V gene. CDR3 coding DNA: TGTGCCAGCAGCTCCGGGACAGGAGAGACTTATGGCTACACCTTC. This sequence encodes CASSSGTGETYGYTF.

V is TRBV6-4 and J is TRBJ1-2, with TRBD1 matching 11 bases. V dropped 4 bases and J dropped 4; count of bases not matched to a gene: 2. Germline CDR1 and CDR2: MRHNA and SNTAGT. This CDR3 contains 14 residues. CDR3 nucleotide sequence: TGTGCCAGCAGTGCCGGGACAGGGGGCTATGGCTACACCTTC. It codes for CASSAGTGGYGYTF.

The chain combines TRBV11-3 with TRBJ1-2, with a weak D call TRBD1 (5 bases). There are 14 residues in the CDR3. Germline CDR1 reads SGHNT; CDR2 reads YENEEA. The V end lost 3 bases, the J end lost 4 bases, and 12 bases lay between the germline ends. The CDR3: CASSFTGGGYGYTF. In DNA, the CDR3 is TGTGCCAGCAGCTTTACAGGTGGCGGCTATGGCTACACCTTC.

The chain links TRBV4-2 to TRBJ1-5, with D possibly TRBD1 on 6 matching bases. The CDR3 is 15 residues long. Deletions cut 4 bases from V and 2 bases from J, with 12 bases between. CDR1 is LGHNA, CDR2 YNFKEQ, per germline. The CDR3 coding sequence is TGTGCCAGCAGCCTAACGACAGGAGGCAATCAGCCCCAGCATTTT. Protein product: CASSLTTGGNQPQHF.

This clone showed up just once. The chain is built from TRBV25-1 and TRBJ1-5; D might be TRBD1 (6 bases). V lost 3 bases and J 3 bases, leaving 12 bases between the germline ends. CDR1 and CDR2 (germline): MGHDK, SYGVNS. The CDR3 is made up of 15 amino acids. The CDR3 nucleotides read TGTGCCAGCAGTGAGTCAGGGGCCCCCAATCAGCCCCAGCATTTT. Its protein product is CASSESGAPNQPQHF.

CDR3 nucleotides: TGTGCCAGCAGCTTAACGGGACAGGGGAAAGCCTACGAGCAGTACTTC. This sequence encodes CASSLTGQGKAYEQYF. This sequence joins TRBV7-9 and TRBJ2-7; 10 bases are shared with TRBD1. The germline V gene encodes CDR1 SEHNR and CDR2 FQNEAQ (reference sequence). The CDR3 totals 16 residues. The trim removed 2 bases at V and 2 bases at J, leaving 6 bases unmatched.

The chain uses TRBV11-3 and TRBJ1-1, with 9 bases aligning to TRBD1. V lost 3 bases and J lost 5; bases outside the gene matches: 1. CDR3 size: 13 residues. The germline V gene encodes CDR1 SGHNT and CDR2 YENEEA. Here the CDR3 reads CASSLTGGTEAFF. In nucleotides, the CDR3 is TGTGCCAGCAGCTTGACAGGGGGAACTGAAGCTTTCTTT.